This T cell receptor (beta chain) derives from a study of T cells in Graves' hyperthyroidism and ophthalmopathy. The study's findings and limits: Model predictions of ophthalmopathy came a median around 6.5 months before onset. Researchers report that a 13 V-J model separated ophthalmopathy from stable hyperthyroidism.

Regions amplified from RNA transcripts were the TCR beta CDR3 regions. Initially, a first-round RT-PCR of the TCR CDR3 employed the HTBI primer set. TCRdb redid the calling of the multiplex PCR reads with MiXCR, one entry per CDR3 protein. The data hold 600,000 to 900,000 distinct CDR3 sequences, with about a sixth observed a single time. Details on this clonotype: The target antigen is unknown.

The CDR3 covers 15 residues. Graves' hyperthyroidism showing no ophthalmopathy progression within 18 months was considered stable. Not enrolled were patients with uncontrolled infection, other autoimmune disease, pregnancy or lactation. This receptor was identified in a man aged 18 to 30 with Graves' hyperthyroidism. Sample: blood. The chain uses TRBV3-2 and TRBJ2-1. TRBV3-2 is shown as a pseudogene. In DNA, the CDR3 is TGTGCCAGCAGCAAAATACAGAGCCTCTACAATGAGCAGTTCTTC. Amino acids: CASSKIQSLYNEQFF.